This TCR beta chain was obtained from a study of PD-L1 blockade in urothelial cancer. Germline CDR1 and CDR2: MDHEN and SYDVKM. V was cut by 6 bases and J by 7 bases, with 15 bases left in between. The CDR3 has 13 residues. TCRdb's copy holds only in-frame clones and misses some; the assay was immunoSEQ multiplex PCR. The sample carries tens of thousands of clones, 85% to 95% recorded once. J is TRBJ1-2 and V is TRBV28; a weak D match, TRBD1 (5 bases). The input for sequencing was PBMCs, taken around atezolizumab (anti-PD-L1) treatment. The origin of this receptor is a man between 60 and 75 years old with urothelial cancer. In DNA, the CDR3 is TGTGCCAGCAGGGCGGCAGGGAGGGGTGGCTACACCTTC. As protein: CASRAAGRGGYTF.